This TCR beta chain was recorded in a study of blood T cell repertoires in COVID-19. The CDR3 is made up of 14 amino acids. Germline CDR1 SGHRS, CDR2 YFSETQ. Deletions cut 0 bases from V and 4 bases from J, with 7 bases between. The table came from immunoSEQ multiplex PCR; TCRdb's copy has only in-frame clones and leaves some out. This sample has about 320,000 clones; around 80% occur once, and the top ten carry 1.2%. The clonotype was recovered from a woman in her fifties or sixties with acute or convalescent COVID-19. The sequenced sample was peripheral blood. V is TRBV5-1 and J is TRBJ1-4, with D possibly TRBD1 on 5 matching bases. This CDR3 is CASSLGQSNEKLFF. The CDR3 DNA reads TGCGCCAGCAGCTTGGGACAGAGTAATGAAAAACTGTTTTTT.